This T cell receptor beta chain was sequenced for a study of beta chain features in type 1 diabetes. CD45RO/CCR7/CD25/CD127/CD95/CD27 separated CD4+ naive, central memory, regulatory and stem cell-like memory cells by sorting. Once sorted, every population was more than 98% pure. Turning to this clone: The antigen is unknown.

Notes on the study in general: Shorter TCRB CDR3s, moderately but significantly so, were found in Type 1 diabetes patients in all four CD4+ subsets. Patients with type 1 diabetes showed fewer VDJ junction insertions and more deletions.

CDR1 is SGDLS, CDR2 YYNGEE, per germline. V was clipped by 1 base and J by 5 bases, with 9 bases between them. There are 13 residues in the CDR3. The investigators reverse transcribed all of the isolated RNA, so they sequenced expressed TCRB transcripts. Using immunoSEQ multiplex PCR, the repertoire was profiled, and TCRdb retains in-frame clones only, with some absent. The sample lists about 200,000 clones, under 13% occurring once. The gene calls are TRBV9 and TRBJ1-1; possibly TRBD1 for D (5 bases). The TCR comes from a man aged 18 to 29 in good health. The sample consisted of central memory CD4+ T cells from blood. The chain's CDR3 is CASSVMGGTEAFF. As DNA, the CDR3 is TGTGCCAGCAGCGTAATGGGGGGAACTGAAGCTTTCTTT.